A selection of T cell receptor beta chains follows, all from one sample in a study of CD8+ T cells in alopecia areata. Profiling relied on immunoSEQ multiplex PCR, and the TCRdb table lists in-frame clones only, not all of them. The table records about 200,000 clones, less than 45% of them present only once. The sequencing here drew on CD4+ T cells sorted from blood, taken around week 30, from a patient treated with tofacitinib. The receptors stem from a human donor with alopecia areata. Each CDR3 is given with its conserved first and last residue. A D gene is named only where the DNA matches it firmly. The size entry is marked missing in some rows and otherwise reads once, few, many or a size class.

V: TRBV15; D: .; size: .; J: TRBJ2-7; DNA: TGTGCCACCAGCAGAGGGACGATGGGATACGAGCAGTACTTC; CDR3: CATSRGTMGYEQYF
V: TRBV9; D: .; size: .; J: TRBJ2-7; DNA: TGTGCCAGCAGCGTAGAAGCCAGGGGCTACGAGCAGTACTTC; CDR3: CASSVEARGYEQYF
V: TRBV30; D: .; size: few; J: TRBJ1-4; DNA: TGTGCCTTCAGGAGGAAGGGTGAAAAACTGTTTTTT; CDR3: CAFRRKGEKLFF
V: TRBV9; D: TRBD2; size: .; J: TRBJ2-1; DNA: TGTGCCAGCAGCACTAGCCCGGGGGGGTTCAATGAGCAGTTCTTC; CDR3: CASSTSPGGFNEQFF
V: TRBV2; D: .; size: .; J: TRBJ2-1; DNA: TGTGCCAGCAGCAGACAGAGCTCCTACAATGAGCAGTTCTTC; CDR3: CASSRQSSYNEQFF
V: TRBV7-9; D: TRBD1; size: .; J: TRBJ2-7; DNA: TGTGCCAGCAGCTCCGGACAGGGGGCTCGCGATGAGCAGTACTTC; CDR3: CASSSGQGARDEQYF
V: TRBV27; D: .; size: .; J: TRBJ1-2; DNA: TGTGCCAGCAGTTCAGGTGGTGGCTACACCTTC; CDR3: CASSSGGGYTF
V: TRBV15; D: .; size: .; J: TRBJ1-1; DNA: TGTGCCACCAGCAGAAAAGAGAACACTGAAGCTTTCTTT; CDR3: CATSRKENTEAFF
V: TRBV11-2; D: TRBD1; size: .; J: TRBJ2-7; DNA: TGTGCCAGCAGTCACACAGGGGTCGCCGCCTACGAGCAGTACTTC; CDR3: CASSHTGVAAYEQYF
V: TRBV7-9; D: .; size: few; J: TRBJ2-3; DNA: TGTGCCAGCAGACAGGACCCGCGAGATACGCAGTATTTT; CDR3: CASRQDPRDTQYF